The 13 T cell receptor beta chains listed next were all sequenced from one sample in a study of T-cell memory formation after mild COVID-19. TCRdb reprocessed the 5' RACE reads with MiXCR, giving one entry per CDR3 protein. In the table there are about 470,000 distinct CDR3 sequences, approximately 25% of which are singletons. Sequenced material: PBMCs or a T cell subset sorted from them (not recorded which). All receptors derive from an adult woman who had mild COVID-19 (a few samples of this study predate the infection). Cell type and time point are not known.

The chain carries TRBV28 and TRBJ2-7; D is ambiguous. The CDR3 extends over 15 amino acids. With 2 bases removed from V and 5 bases from J, the gap between germline ends came to 16 bases. Germline V lookup: CDR1 MDHEN, CDR2 SYDVKM. Here the CDR3 DNA reads TGTGCCAGCAGTTTAATCCCCGAGATACGGGACGAGCAGTACTTC. Translation: CASSLIPEIRDEQYF. Variable domain in full (rest from reference TRBV28 and TRBJ2-7): DVKVTQSSRYLVKRTGEKVFLECVQDMDHENMFWYRQDPGLGLRLIYFSYDVKMKEKGDIPEGYSVSREKKERFSLILESASTNQTSMYLCASSLIPEIRDEQYFGPGTRLTVT.

This chain uses TRBV5-1 with TRBJ2-2; D is perhaps TRBD2 (5 bases). CDR3 size: 17 residues. Germline V CDR1 and CDR2: SGHRS, YFSETQ. The V end lost 1 base, the J end lost 0 bases, and 13 bases lay between the germline ends. The CDR3 bases are TGCGCCAGCAGCTTGAGTGAGAGGGAACCGAACACCGGGGAGCTGTTTTTT. Protein product: CASSLSEREPNTGELFF.

This clonotype was detected a few times. This sequence joins TRBV19 and TRBJ1-6; D is perhaps TRBD1 (5 bases). Trimming removed 11 bases at V and 5 bases at J, with 13 bases between. The germline CDR1 and CDR2 sequences are LNHDA and SQIVND (reference sequence). CDR3 length: 13 amino acids. CDR3 DNA sequence: TGTGCCTCGGGGCTTCTCGATAATTCACCCCTCCACTTT. As protein: CASGLLDNSPLHF.

The chain combines TRBV5-1 with TRBJ2-1; D gene uncertain. Trimming shortened V by 4 bases and J by 5 bases, and 19 bases separated the two germline ends. The CDR3 is 16 residues long. Germline lookup yields CDR1 SGHRS and CDR2 YFSETQ. CDR3 amino acids: CASSRWGSDPNNEQFF. The CDR3 DNA follows: TGCGCCAGCAGCCGATGGGGTTCAGACCCCAACAATGAGCAGTTCTTC.

There are a few counts of this clonotype. CDR3 loop: CASSPRQGSGQETQYF. In nucleotides, the CDR3 is TGTGCCAGCAGCCCGAGACAGGGTAGCGGACAAGAGACCCAGTACTTC. The gene calls are TRBV7-2 and TRBJ2-5, with D possibly matching TRBD1 (7 bases). The CDR3 runs 16 residues. V gave up 5 bases and J gave up 2 bases, with 18 bases separating them. Germline V gene lookup returns CDR1 SGHTA and CDR2 FQGNSA.

This clonotype has just a few counts. The V gene is TRBV7-9, the J gene TRBJ2-7; 9 bases match TRBD1. CDR3 length: 14 amino acids. Germline-derived CDR1 and CDR2 are SEHNR and FQNEAQ (reference sequence). After removal of 5 bases from V and 3 bases from J, the junction contained 5 bases not matched to a gene. The CDR3 loop is CASSARDRVYEQYF. The CDR3 DNA follows: TGTGCCAGCAGCGCCCGGGACAGGGTCTACGAGCAGTACTTC. The whole variable domain, filled in from reference TRBV7-9 and TRBJ2-7, reads DTGVSQNPRHKITKRGQNVTFRCDPISEHNRLYWYRQTLGQGPEFLTYFQNEAQLEKSRLLSDRFSAERPKGSFSTLEIQRTEQGDSAMYLCASSARDRVYEQYFGPGTRLTVT.

This clonotype has a count of ten or more. The rearrangement links TRBV20-1 to TRBJ2-7; no definite D call. The CDR3 sequence is 13 residues long. Looked up from germline, CDR1 is DFQATT and CDR2 is SNEGSKA (reference sequence). The V and J ends lost 0 bases and 3 bases respectively, with 9 bases between them. The CDR3 here is CSARDSWNYEQYF. CDR3 in DNA: TGCAGTGCTAGAGATAGCTGGAACTACGAGCAGTACTTC.

The rearrangement links TRBV6-2 or TRBV6-3 to TRBJ1-5, with unresolved D. Germline-derived CDR1 and CDR2 are MNHEY and SVGEGT. V gave up 0 bases and J gave up 10 bases, with 7 bases separating them. The CDR3 length is 12 residues. DNA of the CDR3: TGTGCCAGCAGTTACTCGATCCGTCCCCAGCATTTT. Protein sequence: CASSYSIRPQHF.

The chain carries TRBV27 and TRBJ2-7, with 7 bases fitting TRBD2. Germline V gene sequence: CDR1 MNHEY, CDR2 SMNVEV (reference sequence). CDR3 length equals 15 residues. With 1 base clipped from V and 3 bases from J, the junction kept 6 bases outside the gene matches. The CDR3 nucleotides read TGTGCCAGCAGTTTATTCCGGACTAGTCTCTACGAGCAGTACTTC. This codes for CASSLFRTSLYEQYF.

V usage is TRBV2 and J usage is TRBJ2-1, with D possibly matching TRBD2 (5 bases). Trimming stripped 6 bases from V and 10 bases from J, with 13 bases between. This CDR3 has 12 amino acids. Germline V gene data show CDR1 as SNHLY and CDR2 as FYNNEI. CDR3 nucleotides: TGTGCCAGCAGCGGACTGGTTAAAGAGCAGTTCTTC. Protein sequence: CASSGLVKEQFF.

This chain connects TRBV29-1 to TRBJ2-7, with TRBD2 as a possible D gene (5 bases). The germline gives CDR1 SQVTM, CDR2 ANQGSEA. This CDR3 comprises 11 residues. Trimming removed 2 bases from V and 7 bases from J, with 9 bases in between. In DNA form, the CDR3 reads TGCAGCGTTGAATGGACGGGGGAGCAGTACTTC. This sequence encodes CSVEWTGEQYF.

This clonotype came up a few times. The chain is built from TRBV24-1 and TRBJ2-2; a weak D match, TRBD2 (7 bases). The V and J ends lost 0 bases and 5 bases respectively, with 12 bases between them. CDR1 and CDR2 from the germline V gene are KGHDR and SFDVKD. This CDR3 region has 16 residues. CDR3: CATSDLGKGGTGELFF. The CDR3 bases are TGTGCCACCAGTGATTTGGGCAAGGGGGGGACCGGGGAGCTGTTTTTT.

A few counts support this clonotype. V usage is TRBV10-3 and J usage is TRBJ2-5; D ambiguous. The V end was cut by 5 bases, the J end by 4 bases, with 11 bases between. CDR3 size: 13 residues. Germline V lookup: CDR1 ENHRY, CDR2 SYGVKD. The CDR3 is CAISPPMGETQYF. The CDR3, as DNA: TGTGCCATCAGTCCTCCAATGGGAGAGACCCAGTACTTC.